Listed below are T cell receptor beta chains from one sample, sequenced in a study of response to subunit inactivated influenza vaccine. TCRdb fed the RT-PCR reads into MiXCR, producing one record per CDR3 protein. The sample has over 800,000 distinct CDR3 sequences; around 20% are singletons. This specimen was PBMCs from blood, taken more than 4 days after vaccination. These receptors all stem from a man aged 45-60 years who received an inactivated influenza vaccine. Each CDR3 is given with its conserved first and last residue. D genes are given only for firm matches. Expanded clones get a size class; other rows say once, few or many, or leave the size out.

size	V	J	D	CDR3	DNA
-	TRBV3-1	TRBJ2-1	-	CASSQVRTYNEQFF	TGTGCCAGCAGCCAAGTTCGGACATACAATGAGCAGTTCTTC
-	TRBV12-3/TRBV12-4	TRBJ2-1	-	CASSSRGSNEQFF	TGTGCCAGCAGTTCGCGAGGGAGCAATGAGCAGTTCTTC
-	TRBV10-3	TRBJ2-1	-	CAISGRTGPGYNEQFF	TGTGCCATCAGTGGCCGGACTGGACCTGGTTACAATGAGCAGTTCTTC
-	TRBV6-4	TRBJ2-1	TRBD2	CASILTGLAGDNEQFF	TGTGCCAGCATTTTAACCGGACTAGCGGGGGACAATGAGCAGTTCTTC
few	TRBV14	TRBJ2-1	-	CASSQVRYNEQFF	TGTGCCAGCAGCCAAGTACGGTACAATGAGCAGTTCTTC
few	TRBV29-1	TRBJ2-2	-	CSVEPDHGTEPHTGELFF	TGCAGCGTTGAACCCGACCACGGGACGGAACCTCACACCGGGGAGCTGTTTTTT
-	TRBV11-3	TRBJ2-3	-	CASSRDGGRTDTQYF	TGTGCCAGCAGTCGGGATGGGGGCCGCACAGATACGCAGTATTTT
-	TRBV28	TRBJ2-7	-	CASSFMSSDEQYF	TGTGCCAGCAGTTTTATGAGTAGCGACGAGCAGTACTTC
-	TRBV7-2	TRBJ1-6	TRBD1	CASSYRGMSYNSPLHF	TGTGCCAGCAGCTACAGGGGGATGTCCTATAATTCACCCCTCCACTTT
-	TRBV7-2	TRBJ2-3	TRBD2	CASSLSGTTTDTQYF	TGTGCCAGCAGCCTAAGCGGGACGACCACAGATACGCAGTATTTT
-	TRBV28	TRBJ1-1	TRBD1	CASSLGTGIYTEAFF	TGTGCCAGCAGTTTAGGGACAGGGATCTACACTGAAGCTTTCTTT
few	TRBV5-1	TRBJ2-7	-	CASSPLPGQGYEQYF	TGCGCCAGCAGCCCCCTTCCTGGACAAGGGTACGAGCAGTACTTC
-	TRBV21-1	TRBJ2-3	-	CASSKALYRGPSTDTQYF	TGTGCCAGCAGCAAAGCCCTTTACAGGGGGCCAAGCACAGATACGCAGTATTTT
-	TRBV20-1	TRBJ2-7	TRBD1	CSARGVDRAYEQYF	TGCAGTGCTAGAGGGGTCGACAGGGCCTACGAGCAGTACTTC
-	TRBV12-3/TRBV12-4	TRBJ1-3	-	CASSPTRSGNTIYF	TGTGCCAGCAGTCCTACTCGCTCTGGAAACACCATATATTTT
few	TRBV5-6	TRBJ2-1	TRBD2	CASSRTSGSAYNEQFF	TGTGCCAGCAGCCGTACTAGCGGTTCTGCCTACAATGAGCAGTTCTTC
-	TRBV15	TRBJ2-7	-	CATSRDSGLLNEQYF	TGTGCCACCAGCAGAGATTCGGGACTTCTTAACGAGCAGTACTTC
few	TRBV5-1	TRBJ1-1	-	CASSGGQMNTEAFF	TGCGCCAGCAGCGGGGGGCAGATGAACACTGAAGCTTTCTTT
-	TRBV11-2	TRBJ2-1	-	CASSLAPQPFDEQFF	TGTGCCAGCAGCTTAGCCCCCCAGCCGTTCGATGAGCAGTTCTTC
few	TRBV12-3/TRBV12-4	TRBJ2-3	-	CASTPTPPDSTQYF	TGTGCCAGCACCCCTACCCCCCCAGACAGTACGCAGTATTTT
-	TRBV7-3	TRBJ2-7	-	CASSNTGRYEQYF	TGTGCCAGCAGCAACACAGGGAGGTACGAGCAGTACTTC
many	TRBV29-1	TRBJ2-4	-	CSVEPWEAKNIQYF	TGCAGCGTTGAACCATGGGAAGCCAAAAACATTCAGTACTTC
few	TRBV5-1	TRBJ2-5	TRBD2	CASSLNPRTSGYQETQYF	TGCGCCAGCAGCTTGAATCCCCGGACTAGCGGATACCAAGAGACCCAGTACTTC
few	TRBV4-1	TRBJ2-3	-	CASSRQGVLGDTQYF	TGCGCCAGCAGCCGGCAGGGAGTTCTGGGGGATACGCAGTATTTT
few	TRBV3-1	TRBJ1-4	TRBD1	CASSQAGGAEKLFF	TGTGCCAGCAGCCAAGCAGGGGGTGCTGAAAAACTGTTTTTT
many	TRBV7-2	TRBJ2-3	-	CASSLYIDTQYF	TGTGCCAGCAGCTTATATATAGATACGCAGTATTTT
-	TRBV7-9	TRBJ1-2	-	CATRAKSGLGYGYTF	TGTGCCACCCGAGCCAAATCTGGGCTTGGCTATGGCTACACCTTC
-	TRBV4-2	TRBJ2-7	-	CASSQGMGDAYYEQYF	TGTGCCAGCAGCCAGGGCATGGGGGACGCCTACTACGAGCAGTACTTC
-	TRBV2	TRBJ2-7	TRBD1	CASSGVGQVYEQYF	TGTGCCAGCAGTGGGGTGGGACAGGTATACGAGCAGTACTTC
-	TRBV4-2	TRBJ2-3	TRBD2	CASSQFIAGEGTDTQYF	TGTGCCAGCAGCCAATTTATCGCTGGGGAGGGTACAGATACGCAGTATTTT
few	TRBV29-1	TRBJ2-7	-	CSAKSGGSYEQYF	TGCAGCGCCAAATCGGGCGGATCCTACGAGCAGTACTTC
many	TRBV29-1	TRBJ2-3	-	CSVEPGGTDTQYF	TGCAGCGTGGAGCCAGGCGGCACAGATACGCAGTATTTT
-	TRBV15	TRBJ2-1	-	CATSRGGGLYQGDEQFF	TGTGCCACCAGCAGAGGAGGAGGACTCTACCAAGGCGATGAGCAGTTCTTC
-	TRBV6-1	TRBJ2-2	-	CASSGREYRPTGELFF	TGTGCCAGCAGTGGCCGTGAATATAGGCCCACCGGGGAGCTGTTTTTT
few	TRBV15	TRBJ1-2	-	CATSRGPGDYGYTF	TGTGCCACCAGCAGAGGTCCAGGGGACTATGGCTACACCTTC
few	TRBV12-5	TRBJ2-5	-	CASGLGALQETQYF	TGTGCTAGTGGTTTAGGGGCTCTCCAAGAGACCCAGTACTTC
few	TRBV21-1	TRBJ1-2	-	CASSTGCGYTF	TGTGCCAGCAGTACAGGGTGCGGCTACACCTTC
many	TRBV6-2/TRBV6-3	TRBJ2-1	TRBD2	CASSQGLAGISSYNEQFF	TGTGCCAGCAGTCAGGGACTAGCGGGGATCAGCTCCTACAATGAGCAGTTCTTC
many	TRBV7-9	TRBJ2-3	-	CASSPLSDTQYF	TGTGCCAGCAGCCCGTTATCAGATACGCAGTATTTT
few	TRBV2	TRBJ2-3	TRBD1	CASSEFQGAWTDTQYF	TGTGCCAGCAGTGAATTCCAGGGGGCTTGGACAGATACGCAGTATTTT
-	TRBV7-2	TRBJ2-7	-	CASSSRMSSEQYF	TGTGCCAGCAGCTCTAGGATGAGTAGCGAGCAGTACTTC
few	TRBV5-1	TRBJ1-4	-	CASSSHGGEKLFF	TGCGCCAGCAGCTCCCATGGCGGCGAAAAACTGTTTTTT
-	TRBV9	TRBJ2-1	-	CASSAGLPSLSSYNEQFF	TGTGCCAGCAGCGCAGGACTCCCGAGCTTGAGCTCCTACAATGAGCAGTTCTTC
few	TRBV5-1	TRBJ1-4	-	CASSLGRESEKLFF	TGCGCCAGCAGCTTGGGTCGGGAGAGCGAAAAACTGTTTTTT
few	TRBV25-1	TRBJ2-7	-	CASSEGASYEQYF	TGTGCCAGCAGTGAAGGGGCCTCCTACGAGCAGTACTTC
-	TRBV6-5	TRBJ2-2	-	CASSYPRGTGPGELFF	TGTGCCAGCAGTTACCCGCGGGGGACAGGTCCCGGGGAGCTGTTTTTT
-	TRBV5-6	TRBJ2-1	-	CASSPGGTAYNEQFF	TGTGCCAGCAGCCCGGGGGGGACAGCCTACAATGAGCAGTTCTTC
few	TRBV12-3/TRBV12-4	TRBJ1-5	-	CASSLIPQPQHF	TGTGCCAGCAGTTTAATTCCACAGCCCCAGCATTTT
-	TRBV7-2	TRBJ2-6	TRBD2	CASSFQGLTGANVLTF	TGTGCCAGCAGCTTCCAGGGACTAACTGGGGCCAACGTCCTGACTTTC
-	TRBV20-1	TRBJ2-5	-	CSATKEGVQETQYF	TGCAGTGCTACCAAGGAGGGGGTCCAAGAGACCCAGTACTTC
-	TRBV20-1	TRBJ2-7	TRBD2	CSAPTSGRAGGSYEQYF	TGCAGTGCTCCGACTAGCGGGAGGGCCGGGGGCTCCTACGAGCAGTACTTC